The clone carrying this T cell receptor (beta chain) was recorded a few times. What it binds is unknown. The entry originates in a study of regulatory T cells in long-lasting Graves disease. Arm-PCR with iRepertoire HTBI primers amplified the CDR3 regions for these TCR beta libraries. Using its own MiXCR run on the multiplex PCR reads, TCRdb lists one record per CDR3 protein. There are about 460,000 distinct CDR3 sequences in the sample; about 20% occur only once, and less than 15% lies in the top ten. The CDR3 runs to 14 residues. Looked up from germline, CDR1 is SGHDT and CDR2 is YYEEEE. Trimming pared 3 bases from V and 8 bases from J, leaving 17 bases between. Findings and caveats of the study: Persistent disease exhibited a predilection for TRBV28, TRBJ1-2 and TRBJ2-5. Possibly, accuracy suffered from the small sample size.

The time point denotes: persistent/refractory GD, antithyroid drugs over 5 years with positive TRAb. Extracted PBMC RNA gave rise to the TCR library. The TCR sequence derives from a female donor with Graves disease. This sequence joins TRBV5-6 and TRBJ1-2; D is possibly TRBD1 (5 bases). This material consisted of peripheral blood mononuclear cells (PBMCs), taken when the disease was refractory, from a patient treated with antithyroid drugs. The CDR3 is CASSWGDGVGGYTF. In DNA form, the CDR3 reads TGTGCCAGCAGCTGGGGGGATGGCGTGGGCGGCTACACCTTC.